These T cell receptor beta chains were read from a single sample in a study of T cells in Graves' hyperthyroidism and ophthalmopathy. TCRdb itself ran the multiplex PCR reads through MiXCR, one entry per CDR3 protein. Of some 620,000 distinct CDR3 sequences listed, roughly 17% are singletons. Material: blood. The receptors come from a woman in her 30s with Graves' hyperthyroidism. Each CDR3 is given with its conserved first and last residue. A D gene is named only where the DNA matches it firmly. The size of a clone is reported for some rows only, either as once, few or many, or as a class for expanded clones.

d_call	j_call	v_call	clone_size	cdr3_length	cdr3_nt	cdr3_aa
-	TRBJ1-5	TRBV27	many	14	TGTGCCAGCAGTTTGGACCCCCTCGGTCAGCCCCAGCATTTT	CASSLDPLGQPQHF
-	TRBJ2-7	TRBV4-3	-	15	TGCGCCAGCAGCCAAGGGAGGGACACCCACTACGAGCAGTACTTC	CASSQGRDTHYEQYF
-	TRBJ1-3	TRBV29-1	-	14	TGCAGCGTTCGGCCCACAGTCGCTGGAAACACCATATATTTT	CSVRPTVAGNTIYF
-	TRBJ1-3	TRBV28	few	15	TGTGCCAGCAGTTTAACGGGAGTCTCCGGAAACACCATATATTTT	CASSLTGVSGNTIYF
-	TRBJ2-1	TRBV11-2	many	11	TGTGCCAGCAGCCCAGGCTATGAGCAGTTCTTC	CASSPGYEQFF
-	TRBJ2-1	TRBV4-3	-	16	TGCGCCAGCAGCCAAGATAGGGCTAGCGAATACAATGAGCAGTTCTTC	CASSQDRASEYNEQFF
TRBD2	TRBJ2-1	TRBV5-1	-	15	TGCGCCAGCAGGGGTTCCCTAGCGGGAGCCAATGAGCAGTTCTTC	CASRGSLAGANEQFF
-	TRBJ2-5	TRBV15	-	15	TGTGCCACCAGCAGAGTTGGGTTGGTCGGAGAGACCCAGTACTTC	CATSRVGLVGETQYF
-	TRBJ2-2	TRBV6-1	many	13	TGTGCCAGCCGAATTCAGGCGATGGGGGAGCTGTTTTTT	CASRIQAMGELFF
TRBD1	TRBJ1-6	TRBV5-5	few	16	TGTGCCAGCAGCTCGATGACAGGGTCCTATAATTCACCCCTCCACTTT	CASSSMTGSYNSPLHF
-	TRBJ2-1	TRBV20-1	-	13	TGCAGTGCTAGCTATGCAGGGTTGGATGAGCAGTTCTTC	CSASYAGLDEQFF
TRBD2	TRBJ2-5	TRBV2	many	16	TGTGCCAGCAGTGGACTAGCGGGTCGTCTCCAAGAGACCCAGTACTTC	CASSGLAGRLQETQYF
-	TRBJ2-4	TRBV20-1	few	17	TGCAGTGCTAGAACCACCGGACGGGCCGGGACCAAAAACATTCAGTACTTC	CSARTTGRAGTKNIQYF
TRBD1	TRBJ2-1	TRBV28	many	16	TGTGCCAGCAGCCTACTCCCGGGACAGGGGAATGATGAGCAGTTCTTC	CASSLLPGQGNDEQFF
-	TRBJ1-2	TRBV28	-	17	TGTGCCAGCAGTTTTACGACAGGTGGAAGTACTAACTATGGCTACACCTTC	CASSFTTGGSTNYGYTF
TRBD2	TRBJ2-3	TRBV9	-	14	TGTGCCAGCAGCGTTAGCGGGACTGCAGATACGCAGTATTTT	CASSVSGTADTQYF
-	TRBJ1-2	TRBV27	-	13	TGTGCCAGTAAGATAAGGGTGGACTATGGCTACACCTTC	CASKIRVDYGYTF
TRBD2	TRBJ2-1	TRBV27	many	14	TGTGCCAGCAGTTATGCGGGAGGGGTCTATGAGCAGTTCTTC	CASSYAGGVYEQFF
-	TRBJ2-7	TRBV5-1	few	15	TGCGCCAGCAGCTTGGGGGAACACGGGTGGGACGAGCAGTACTTC	CASSLGEHGWDEQYF
-	TRBJ1-1	TRBV19	-	15	TGTGCCAGTAGTATGGTTCGGGTTCGCGGGGGTGAAGCTTTCTTT	CASSMVRVRGGEAFF
TRBD1	TRBJ2-3	TRBV6-1	few	17	TGTGCCAGCGGACCTAGGGGGCTGAGGCTGAGGACAGATACGCAGTATTTT	CASGPRGLRLRTDTQYF
-	TRBJ1-1	TRBV12-3/TRBV12-4	few	14	TGTGCCAGCAAAATGGGACCTGGGTACGCTGAAGCTTTCTTT	CASKMGPGYAEAFF
-	TRBJ2-1	TRBV12-3/TRBV12-4	-	16	TGTGCCAGCAGTTTAAGGGGACCGCATAGAAACAATGAGCAGTTCTTC	CASSLRGPHRNNEQFF
-	TRBJ2-2	TRBV3-1	-	15	TGTGCCAGCAGGACGCAGGGGTTTGATCCCGGGGAGCTGTTTTTT	CASRTQGFDPGELFF
TRBD1	TRBJ1-1	TRBV29-1	few	13	TGCAGCGTTGGACAGGGGGCGGGCACTGAAGCTTTCTTT	CSVGQGAGTEAFF
-	TRBJ2-1	TRBV9	few	14	TGTGCCAGCAGCGGACAGGCAGTATACAATGAGCAGTTCTTC	CASSGQAVYNEQFF